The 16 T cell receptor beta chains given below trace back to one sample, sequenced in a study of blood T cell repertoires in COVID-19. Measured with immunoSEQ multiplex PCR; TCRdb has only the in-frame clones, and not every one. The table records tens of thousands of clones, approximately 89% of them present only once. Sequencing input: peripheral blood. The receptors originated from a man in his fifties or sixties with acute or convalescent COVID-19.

The CDR3 region is CASSQEVPGLGVAGELFF. The CDR3 nucleotides are TGCGCCAGCAGCCAAGAGGTACCGGGACTAGGGGTCGCCGGGGAGCTGTTTTTT. This chain connects TRBV4-3 to TRBJ2-2, with 8 bases fitting TRBD2. The length of the CDR3 is 18 residues. The V gene end was trimmed by 0 bases and the J gene end by 6 bases; junction bases not matched to a gene: 12. CDR1 and CDR2 from the germline V gene are LGHNA and YSLEER.

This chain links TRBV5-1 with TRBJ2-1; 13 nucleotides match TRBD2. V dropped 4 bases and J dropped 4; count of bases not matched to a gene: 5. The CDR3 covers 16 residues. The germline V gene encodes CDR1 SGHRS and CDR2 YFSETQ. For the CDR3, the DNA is TGCGCCAGCAGCCCGGGACTAGCGGGACAATACAATGAGCAGTTCTTC. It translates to CASSPGLAGQYNEQFF.

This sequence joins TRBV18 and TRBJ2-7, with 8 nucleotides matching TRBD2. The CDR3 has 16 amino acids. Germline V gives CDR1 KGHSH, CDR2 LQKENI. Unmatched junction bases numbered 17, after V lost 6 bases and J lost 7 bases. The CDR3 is CASSPKRESSSREQYF. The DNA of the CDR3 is TGTGCCAGCTCCCCTAAGCGGGAGAGCTCCTCTCGGGAGCAGTACTTC.

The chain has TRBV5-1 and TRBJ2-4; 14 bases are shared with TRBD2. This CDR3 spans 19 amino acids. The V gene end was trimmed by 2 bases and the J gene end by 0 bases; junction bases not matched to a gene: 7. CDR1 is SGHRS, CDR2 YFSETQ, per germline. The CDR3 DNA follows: TGCGCCAGCAGCTTAATGGGGACTAGCGGGGGTATAGCCAAAAACATTCAGTACTTC. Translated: CASSLMGTSGGIAKNIQYF.

CDR3 amino acids: CASSLGTVNSPLHF. The CDR3 DNA follows: TGTGCCAGCAGCTTAGGGACAGTAAATTCACCCCTCCACTTT. V gene TRBV5-4 combines with J gene TRBJ1-6, with TRBD1 identical over 7 bases. Germline V gives CDR1 SGHNT, CDR2 YYREEE (reference sequence). The V segment lost 2 bases and the J segment 7 bases; nucleotides outside the gene matches: 3. This CDR3 is 14 amino acids long.

The CDR3 region is CASKLQGTGELFF. The DNA of the CDR3 is TGTGCCAGCAAACTACAGGGTACCGGGGAGCTGTTTTTT. The rearrangement links TRBV27 to TRBJ2-2, with D perhaps matching TRBD1 (6 bases). Germline V lookup: CDR1 MNHEY, CDR2 SMNVEV (reference sequence). CDR3 size: 13 residues. Trimming removed 7 bases from V and 5 bases from J, with 11 bases in between.

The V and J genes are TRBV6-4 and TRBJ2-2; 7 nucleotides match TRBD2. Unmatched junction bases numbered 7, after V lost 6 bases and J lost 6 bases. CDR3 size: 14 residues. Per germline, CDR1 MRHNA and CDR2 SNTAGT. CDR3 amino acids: CASREFSGSGELFF. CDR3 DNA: TGTGCCAGCAGGGAGTTTAGCGGGTCCGGGGAGCTGTTTTTT.

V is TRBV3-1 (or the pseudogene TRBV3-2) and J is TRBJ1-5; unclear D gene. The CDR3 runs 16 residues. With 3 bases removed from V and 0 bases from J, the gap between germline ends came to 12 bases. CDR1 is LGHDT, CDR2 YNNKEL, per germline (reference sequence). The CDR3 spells CASSHSSGYSNQPQHF. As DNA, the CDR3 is TGTGCCAGCAGCCACTCCTCGGGGTATAGCAATCAGCCCCAGCATTTT.

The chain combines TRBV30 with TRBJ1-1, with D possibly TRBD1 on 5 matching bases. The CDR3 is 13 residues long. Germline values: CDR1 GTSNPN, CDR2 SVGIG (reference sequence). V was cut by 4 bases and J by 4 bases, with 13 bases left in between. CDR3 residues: CAWTVGGVTEAFF. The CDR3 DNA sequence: TGTGCCTGGACAGTTGGGGGGGTCACTGAAGCTTTCTTT.

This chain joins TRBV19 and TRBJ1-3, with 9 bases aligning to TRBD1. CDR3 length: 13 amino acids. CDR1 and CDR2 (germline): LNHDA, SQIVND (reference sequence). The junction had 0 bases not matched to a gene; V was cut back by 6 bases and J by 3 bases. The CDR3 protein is CASRDRGGNTIYF. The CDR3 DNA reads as TGTGCCAGTAGGGACAGGGGTGGAAACACCATATATTTT. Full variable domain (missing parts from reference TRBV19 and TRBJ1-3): DGGITQSPKYLFRKEGQNVTLSCEQNLNHDAMYWYRQDPGQGLRLIYYSQIVNDFQKGDIAEGYSVSREKKESFPLTVTSAQKNPTAFYLCASRDRGGNTIYFGEGSWLTVV.

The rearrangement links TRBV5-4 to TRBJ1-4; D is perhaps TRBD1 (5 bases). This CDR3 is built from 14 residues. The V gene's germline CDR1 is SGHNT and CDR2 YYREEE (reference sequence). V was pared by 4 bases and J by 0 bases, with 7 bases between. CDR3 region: CASSLTATNEKLFF. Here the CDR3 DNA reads TGTGCCAGCAGCCTGACAGCAACTAATGAAAAACTGTTTTTT.

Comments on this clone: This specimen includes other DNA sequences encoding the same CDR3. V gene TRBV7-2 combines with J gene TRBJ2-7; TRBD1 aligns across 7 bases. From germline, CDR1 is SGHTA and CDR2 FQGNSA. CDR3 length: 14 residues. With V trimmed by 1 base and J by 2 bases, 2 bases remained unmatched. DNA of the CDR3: TGTGCCAGCAGCTTAGGTACAGGGGCCTACGAGCAGTACGTC. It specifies CASSLGTGAYEQYV.

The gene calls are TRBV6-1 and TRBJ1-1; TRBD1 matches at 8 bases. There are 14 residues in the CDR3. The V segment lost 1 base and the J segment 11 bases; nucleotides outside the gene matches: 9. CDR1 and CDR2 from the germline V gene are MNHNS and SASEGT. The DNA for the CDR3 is TGTGCCAGCAGTGAAGACCCAGGGGGCAGACCGGCTTTCTTT. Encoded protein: CASSEDPGGRPAFF.

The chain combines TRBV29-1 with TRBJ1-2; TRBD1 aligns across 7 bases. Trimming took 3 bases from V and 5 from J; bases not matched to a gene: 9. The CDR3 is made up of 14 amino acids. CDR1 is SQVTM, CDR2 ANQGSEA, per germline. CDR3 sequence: CSVEAQGVGYGYTF. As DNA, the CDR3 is TGCAGCGTTGAGGCTCAGGGGGTGGGTTATGGCTACACCTTC.

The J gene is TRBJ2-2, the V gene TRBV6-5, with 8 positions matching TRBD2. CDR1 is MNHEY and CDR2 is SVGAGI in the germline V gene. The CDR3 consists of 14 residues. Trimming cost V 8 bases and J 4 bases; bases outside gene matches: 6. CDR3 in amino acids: CASFGGASTGELFF. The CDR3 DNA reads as TGTGCCAGCTTCGGGGGGGCGAGCACCGGGGAGCTGTTTTTT.

The CDR3 nucleotides read TGTGCCAGTAGTCTAAGGACAGGTGAGGTAGGCAATGAGCAGTTCTTC. Protein sequence: CASSLRTGEVGNEQFF. The chain has TRBV19 and TRBJ2-1; 7 bases map to TRBD1. This CDR3 is built from 16 residues. V dropped 5 bases and J dropped 6; count of bases not matched to a gene: 13. Germline V gives CDR1 LNHDA, CDR2 SQIVND (reference sequence).